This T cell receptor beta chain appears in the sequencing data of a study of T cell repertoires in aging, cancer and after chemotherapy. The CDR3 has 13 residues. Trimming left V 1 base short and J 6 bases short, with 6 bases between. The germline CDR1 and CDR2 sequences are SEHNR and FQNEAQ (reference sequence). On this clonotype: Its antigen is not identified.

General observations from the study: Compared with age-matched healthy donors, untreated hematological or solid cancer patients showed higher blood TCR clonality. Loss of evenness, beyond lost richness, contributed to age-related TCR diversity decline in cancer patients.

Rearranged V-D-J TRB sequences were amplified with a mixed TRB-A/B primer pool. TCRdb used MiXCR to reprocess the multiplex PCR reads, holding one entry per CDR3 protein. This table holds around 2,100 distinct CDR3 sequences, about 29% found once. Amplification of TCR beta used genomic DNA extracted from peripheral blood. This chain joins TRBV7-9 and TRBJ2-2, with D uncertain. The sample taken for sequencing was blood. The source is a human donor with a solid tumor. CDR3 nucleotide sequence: TGTGCCAGCAGCTTAGAGTCGGCCGGGGAGCTGTTTTTT. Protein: CASSLESAGELFF.